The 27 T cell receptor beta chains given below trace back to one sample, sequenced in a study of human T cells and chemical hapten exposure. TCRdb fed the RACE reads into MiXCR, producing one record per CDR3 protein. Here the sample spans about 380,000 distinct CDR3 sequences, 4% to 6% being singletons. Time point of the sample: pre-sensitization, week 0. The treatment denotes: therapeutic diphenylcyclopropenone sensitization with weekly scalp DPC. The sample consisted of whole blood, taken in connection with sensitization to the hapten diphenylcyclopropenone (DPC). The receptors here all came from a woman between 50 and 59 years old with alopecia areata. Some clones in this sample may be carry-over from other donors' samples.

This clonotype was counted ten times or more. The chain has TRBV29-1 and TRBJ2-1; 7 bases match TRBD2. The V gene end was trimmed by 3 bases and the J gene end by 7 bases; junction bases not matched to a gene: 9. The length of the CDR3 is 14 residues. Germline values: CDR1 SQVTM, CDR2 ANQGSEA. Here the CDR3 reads CSVDGLAVRNEQFF. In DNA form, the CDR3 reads TGCAGCGTTGACGGGCTAGCGGTGCGGAATGAGCAGTTCTTC.

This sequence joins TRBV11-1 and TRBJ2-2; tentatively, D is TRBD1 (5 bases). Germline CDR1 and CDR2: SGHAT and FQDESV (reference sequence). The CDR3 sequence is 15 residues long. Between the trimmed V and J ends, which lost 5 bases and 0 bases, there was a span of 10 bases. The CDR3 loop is CASSRKQANTGELFF. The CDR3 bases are TGTGCCAGCAGCAGAAAACAGGCGAACACCGGGGAGCTGTTTTTT. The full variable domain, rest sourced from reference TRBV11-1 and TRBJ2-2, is EAEVAQSPRYKITEKSQAVAFWCDPISGHATLYWYRQILGQGPELLVQFQDESVVDDSQLPKDRFSAERLKGVDSTLKIQPAELGDSAMYLCASSRKQANTGELFFGEGSRLTVL.

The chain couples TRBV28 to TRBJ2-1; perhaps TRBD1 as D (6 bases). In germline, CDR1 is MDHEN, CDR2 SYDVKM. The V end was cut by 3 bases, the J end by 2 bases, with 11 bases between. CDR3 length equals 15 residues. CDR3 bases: TGTGCCAGCAGTTTGGGGGCGCGGGCCTACAATGAGCAGTTCTTC. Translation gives CASSLGARAYNEQFF.

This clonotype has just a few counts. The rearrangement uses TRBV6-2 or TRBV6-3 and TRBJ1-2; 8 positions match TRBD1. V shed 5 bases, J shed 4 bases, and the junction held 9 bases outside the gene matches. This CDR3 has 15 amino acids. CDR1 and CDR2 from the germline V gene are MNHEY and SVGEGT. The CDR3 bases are TGTGCCAGCAGTCTCGAAGGACAGGGCAGCTATGGCTACACCTTC. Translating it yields CASSLEGQGSYGYTF.

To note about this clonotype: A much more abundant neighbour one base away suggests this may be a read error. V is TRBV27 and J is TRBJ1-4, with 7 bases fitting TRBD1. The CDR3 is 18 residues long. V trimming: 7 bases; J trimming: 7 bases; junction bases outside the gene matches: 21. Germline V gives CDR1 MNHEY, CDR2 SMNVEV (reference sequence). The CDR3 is CASTQSTVRQGGSEKLFF. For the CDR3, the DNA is TGTGCCAGCACTCAATCCACGGTACGACAGGGCGGGAGTGAAAAACTGTTTTTT. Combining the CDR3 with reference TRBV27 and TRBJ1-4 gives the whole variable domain EAQVTQNPRYLITVTGKKLTVTCSQNMNHEYMSWYRQDPGLGLRQIYYSMNVEVTDKGDVPEGYKVSRKEKRNFPLILESPSPNQTSLYFCASTQSTVRQGGSEKLFFGSGTQLSVL.

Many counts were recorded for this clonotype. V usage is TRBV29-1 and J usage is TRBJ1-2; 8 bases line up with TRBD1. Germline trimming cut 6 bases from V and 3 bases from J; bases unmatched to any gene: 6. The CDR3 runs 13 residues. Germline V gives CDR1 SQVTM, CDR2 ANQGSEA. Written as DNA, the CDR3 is TGCAGCGTCCCCGGACAGGGTGACTATGGCTACACCTTC. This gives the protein CSVPGQGDYGYTF.

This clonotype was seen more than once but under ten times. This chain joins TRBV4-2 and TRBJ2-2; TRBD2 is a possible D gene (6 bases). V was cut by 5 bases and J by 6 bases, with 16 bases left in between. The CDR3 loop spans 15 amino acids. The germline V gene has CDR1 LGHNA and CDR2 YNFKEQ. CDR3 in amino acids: CASSLNARGAGELFF. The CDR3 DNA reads TGTGCCAGCAGCTTAAACGCCCGCGGGGCCGGGGAGCTGTTTTTT.

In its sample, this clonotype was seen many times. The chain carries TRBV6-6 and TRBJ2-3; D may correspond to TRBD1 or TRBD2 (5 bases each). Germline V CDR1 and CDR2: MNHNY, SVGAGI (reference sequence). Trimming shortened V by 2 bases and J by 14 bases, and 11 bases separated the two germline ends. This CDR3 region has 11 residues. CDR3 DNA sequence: TGTGCCAGCAGTTACAGTTCAGGGACGTATTTT. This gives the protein CASSYSSGTYF.

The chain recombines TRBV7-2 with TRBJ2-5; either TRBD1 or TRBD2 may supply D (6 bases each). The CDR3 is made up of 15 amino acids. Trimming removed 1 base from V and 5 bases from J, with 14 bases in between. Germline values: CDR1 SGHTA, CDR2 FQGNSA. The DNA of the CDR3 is TGTGCCAGCAGCTTAGTGTGGGGGGCGAGGGAGACCCAGTACTTC. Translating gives CASSLVWGARETQYF.

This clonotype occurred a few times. CDR3 bases: TGTGCCAGCAGCTCATCTACGACAACGATTTTTACCTACGAGCAGTACTTC. It codes for CASSSSTTTIFTYEQYF. The chain recombines TRBV11-1 with TRBJ2-7; D is uncertain. This CDR3 has 17 amino acids. Between the trimmed V and J ends, which lost 4 bases and 2 bases, there was a span of 21 bases. Germline-derived CDR1 and CDR2 are SGHAT and FQDESV (reference sequence).

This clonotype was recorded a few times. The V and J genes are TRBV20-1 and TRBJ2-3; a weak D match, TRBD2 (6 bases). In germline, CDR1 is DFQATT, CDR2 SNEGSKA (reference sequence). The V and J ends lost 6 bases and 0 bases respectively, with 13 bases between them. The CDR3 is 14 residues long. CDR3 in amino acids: CSADGTASTDTQYF. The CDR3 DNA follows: TGCAGTGCGGACGGGACTGCTAGCACAGATACGCAGTATTTT.

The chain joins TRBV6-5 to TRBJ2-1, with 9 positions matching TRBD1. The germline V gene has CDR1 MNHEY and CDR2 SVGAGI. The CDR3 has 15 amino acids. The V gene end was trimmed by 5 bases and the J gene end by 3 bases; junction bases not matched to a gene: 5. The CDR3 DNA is TGTGCCAGCAGTCCAGGGGGACAGGGCTACAATGAGCAGTTCTTC. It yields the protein CASSPGGQGYNEQFF.

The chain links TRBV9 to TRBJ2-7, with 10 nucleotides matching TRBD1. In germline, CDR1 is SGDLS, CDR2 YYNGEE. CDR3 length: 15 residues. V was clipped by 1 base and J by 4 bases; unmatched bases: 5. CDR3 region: CASSVSGQGGYEQYF. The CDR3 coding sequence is TGTGCCAGCAGCGTATCCGGACAGGGGGGTTACGAGCAGTACTTC.

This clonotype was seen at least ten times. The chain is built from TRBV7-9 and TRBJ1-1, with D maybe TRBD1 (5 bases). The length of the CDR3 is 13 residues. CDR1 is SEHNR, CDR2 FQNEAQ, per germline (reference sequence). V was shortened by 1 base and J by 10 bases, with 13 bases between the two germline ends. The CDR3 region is CASSLGAGHGAFF. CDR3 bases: TGTGCCAGCAGCTTAGGAGCGGGGCATGGAGCTTTCTTT.

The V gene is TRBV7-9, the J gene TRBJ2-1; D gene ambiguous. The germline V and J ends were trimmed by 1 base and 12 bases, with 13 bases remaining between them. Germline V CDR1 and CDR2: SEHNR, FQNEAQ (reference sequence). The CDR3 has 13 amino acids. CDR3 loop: CASSLGGSSLQFF. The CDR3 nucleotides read TGTGCCAGCAGCTTAGGTGGCAGCTCCTTGCAGTTCTTC. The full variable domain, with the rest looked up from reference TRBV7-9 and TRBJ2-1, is DTGVSQNPRHKITKRGQNVTFRCDPISEHNRLYWYRQTLGQGPEFLTYFQNEAQLEKSRLLSDRFSAERPKGSFSTLEIQRTEQGDSAMYLCASSLGGSSLQFFGPGTRLTVL.

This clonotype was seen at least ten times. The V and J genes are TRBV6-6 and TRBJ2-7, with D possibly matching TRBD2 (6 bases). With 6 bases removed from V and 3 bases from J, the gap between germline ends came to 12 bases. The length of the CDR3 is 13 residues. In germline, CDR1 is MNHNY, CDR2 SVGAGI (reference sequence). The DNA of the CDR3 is TGTGCCAGCAGGTTCGGGAGTATCTACGAGCAGTACTTC. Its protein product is CASRFGSIYEQYF.

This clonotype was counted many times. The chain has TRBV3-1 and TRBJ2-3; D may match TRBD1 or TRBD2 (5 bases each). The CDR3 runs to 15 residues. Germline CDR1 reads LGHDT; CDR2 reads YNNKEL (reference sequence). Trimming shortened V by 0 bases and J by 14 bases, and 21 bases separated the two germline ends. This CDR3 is CASSQDSGTQAAGYF. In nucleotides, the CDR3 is TGTGCCAGCAGCCAAGATTCCGGGACCCAGGCCGCAGGGTATTTT.

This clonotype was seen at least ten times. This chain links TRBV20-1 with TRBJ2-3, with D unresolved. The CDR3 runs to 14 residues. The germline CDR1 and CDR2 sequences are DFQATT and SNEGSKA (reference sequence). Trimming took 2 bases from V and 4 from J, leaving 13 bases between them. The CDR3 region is CSARSDHTPDTQYF. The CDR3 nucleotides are TGCAGTGCTAGATCGGACCATACCCCAGATACGCAGTATTTT.

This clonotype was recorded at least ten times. CDR3 bases: TGTGCCAGCAGTTACAATCTTCGGCAGTCCCTTAGCAATCAGCCCCAGCATTTT. Translating it yields CASSYNLRQSLSNQPQHF. The chain links TRBV6-2 or TRBV6-3 to TRBJ1-5; no reliable D call. V dropped 2 bases and J dropped 0 bases, with 17 bases sitting between them. CDR3 length: 18 residues. CDR1 and CDR2 from the germline V gene are MNHEY and SVGEGT.

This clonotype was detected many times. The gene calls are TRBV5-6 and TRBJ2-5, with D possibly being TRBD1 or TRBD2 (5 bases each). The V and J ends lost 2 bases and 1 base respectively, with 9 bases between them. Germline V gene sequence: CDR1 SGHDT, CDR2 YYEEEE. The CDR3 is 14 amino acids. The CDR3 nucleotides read TGTGCCAGCAGCTTCTGGGACCTCCAAGAGACCCAGTACTTC. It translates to CASSFWDLQETQYF.

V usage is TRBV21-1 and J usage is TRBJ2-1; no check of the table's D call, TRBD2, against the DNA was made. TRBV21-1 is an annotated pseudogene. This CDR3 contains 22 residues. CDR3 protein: CASSNLHPGLAGDGGAYNEQFF. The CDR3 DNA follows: TGTGCCAGCAGCAACCTCCACCCCGGACTAGCGGGAGATGGGGGGGCGTACAATGAGCAGTTCTTC.

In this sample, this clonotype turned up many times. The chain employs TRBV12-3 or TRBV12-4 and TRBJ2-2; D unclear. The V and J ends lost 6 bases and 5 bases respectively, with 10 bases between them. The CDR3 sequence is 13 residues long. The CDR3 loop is CASSLQSTGELFF. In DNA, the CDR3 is TGTGCCAGCAGCCTACAAAGTACCGGGGAGCTGTTTTTT.

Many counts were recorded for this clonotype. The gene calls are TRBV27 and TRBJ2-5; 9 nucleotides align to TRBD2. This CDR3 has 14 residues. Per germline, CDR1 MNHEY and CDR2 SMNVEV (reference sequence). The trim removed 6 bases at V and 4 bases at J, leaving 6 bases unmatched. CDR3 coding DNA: TGTGCCAGCAGGTTTAGCGGGAGAGGAGAGACCCAGTACTTC. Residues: CASRFSGRGETQYF.

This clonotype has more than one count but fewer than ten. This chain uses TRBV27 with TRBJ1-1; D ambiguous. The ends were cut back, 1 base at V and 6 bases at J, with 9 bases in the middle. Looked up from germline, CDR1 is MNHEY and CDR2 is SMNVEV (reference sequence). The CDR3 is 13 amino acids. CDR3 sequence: CASSLYSDAEAFF. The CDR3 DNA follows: TGTGCCAGCAGTTTATATTCAGACGCTGAAGCTTTCTTT.

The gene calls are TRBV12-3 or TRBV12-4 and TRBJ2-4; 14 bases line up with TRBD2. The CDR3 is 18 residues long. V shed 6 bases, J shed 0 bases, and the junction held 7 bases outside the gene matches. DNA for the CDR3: TGTGCCAGCAGCCCGGGACTAGCGGGGGCGCTAGCCAAAAACATTCAGTACTTC. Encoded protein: CASSPGLAGALAKNIQYF.

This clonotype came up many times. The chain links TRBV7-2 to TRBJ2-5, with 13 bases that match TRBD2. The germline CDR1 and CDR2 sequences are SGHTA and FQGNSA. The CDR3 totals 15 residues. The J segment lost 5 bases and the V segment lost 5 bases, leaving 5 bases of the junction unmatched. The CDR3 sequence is CASSRTSGGIETQYF. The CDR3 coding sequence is TGTGCCAGCAGCCGGACTAGCGGGGGTATCGAGACCCAGTACTTC.

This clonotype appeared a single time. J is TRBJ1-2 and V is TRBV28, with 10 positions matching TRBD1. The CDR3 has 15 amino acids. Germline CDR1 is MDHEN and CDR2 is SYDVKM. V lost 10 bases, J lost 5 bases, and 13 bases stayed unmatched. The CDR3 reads CATPSRGTGEYGYTF. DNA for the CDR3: TGTGCCACTCCGTCCCGGGGGACAGGGGAATATGGCTACACCTTC.